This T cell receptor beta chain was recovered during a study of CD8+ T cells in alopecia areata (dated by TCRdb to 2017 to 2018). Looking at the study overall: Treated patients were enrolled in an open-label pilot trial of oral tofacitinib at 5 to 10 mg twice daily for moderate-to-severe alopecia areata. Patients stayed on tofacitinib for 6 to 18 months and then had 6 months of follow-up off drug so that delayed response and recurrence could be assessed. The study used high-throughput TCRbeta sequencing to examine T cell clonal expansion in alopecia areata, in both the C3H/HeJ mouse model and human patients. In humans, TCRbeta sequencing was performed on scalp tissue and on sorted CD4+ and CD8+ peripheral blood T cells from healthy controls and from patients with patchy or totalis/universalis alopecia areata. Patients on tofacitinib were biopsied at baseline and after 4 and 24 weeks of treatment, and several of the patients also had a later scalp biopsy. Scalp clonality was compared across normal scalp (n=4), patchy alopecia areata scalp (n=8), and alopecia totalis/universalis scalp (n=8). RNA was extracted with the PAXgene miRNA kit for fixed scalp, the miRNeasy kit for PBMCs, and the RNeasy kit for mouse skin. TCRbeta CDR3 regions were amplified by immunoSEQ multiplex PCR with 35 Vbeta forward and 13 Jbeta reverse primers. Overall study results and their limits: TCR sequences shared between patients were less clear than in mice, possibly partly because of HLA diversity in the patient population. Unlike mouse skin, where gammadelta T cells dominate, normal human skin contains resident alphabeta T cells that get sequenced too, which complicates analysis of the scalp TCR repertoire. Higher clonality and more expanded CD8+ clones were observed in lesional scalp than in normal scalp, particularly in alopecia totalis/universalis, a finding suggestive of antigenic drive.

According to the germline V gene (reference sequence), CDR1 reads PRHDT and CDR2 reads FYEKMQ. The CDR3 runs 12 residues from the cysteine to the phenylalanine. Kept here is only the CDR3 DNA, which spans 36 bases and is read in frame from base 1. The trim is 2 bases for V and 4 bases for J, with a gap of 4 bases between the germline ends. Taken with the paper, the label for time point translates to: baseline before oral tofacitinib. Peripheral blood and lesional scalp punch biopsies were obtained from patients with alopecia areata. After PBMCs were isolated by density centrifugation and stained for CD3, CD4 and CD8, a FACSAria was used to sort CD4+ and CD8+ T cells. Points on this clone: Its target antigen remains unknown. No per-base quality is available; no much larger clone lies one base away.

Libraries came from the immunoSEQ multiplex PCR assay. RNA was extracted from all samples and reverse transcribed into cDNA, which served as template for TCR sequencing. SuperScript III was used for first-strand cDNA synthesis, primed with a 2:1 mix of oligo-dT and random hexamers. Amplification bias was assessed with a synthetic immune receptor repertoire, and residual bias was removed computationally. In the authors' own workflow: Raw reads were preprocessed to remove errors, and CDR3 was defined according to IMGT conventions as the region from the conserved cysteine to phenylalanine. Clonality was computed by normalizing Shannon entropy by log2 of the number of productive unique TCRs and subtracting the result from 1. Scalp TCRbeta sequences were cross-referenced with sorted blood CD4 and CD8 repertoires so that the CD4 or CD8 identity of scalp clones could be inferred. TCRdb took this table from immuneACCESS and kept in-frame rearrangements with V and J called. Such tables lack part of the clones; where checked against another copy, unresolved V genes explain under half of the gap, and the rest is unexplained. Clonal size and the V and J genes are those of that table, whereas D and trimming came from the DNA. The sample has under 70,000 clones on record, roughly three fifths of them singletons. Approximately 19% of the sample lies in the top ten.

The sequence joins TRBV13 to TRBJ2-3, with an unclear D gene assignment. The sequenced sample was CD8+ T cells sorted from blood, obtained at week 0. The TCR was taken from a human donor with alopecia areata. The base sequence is TGTGCCAGCAGCTTAAGTCCAGATACGCAGTATTTT. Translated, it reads CASSLSPDTQYF.